What follows is one TCR beta chain and its context. Its matching antigen is unknown. Vbeta (60) and Jbeta (13) primers were used in the PCR. Under the authors' procedure: In a later analysis, of tens of millions of unique beta chains, some 10 million appeared in at least two donors. Sequencing used immunoSEQ multiplex PCR; TCRdb keeps in-frame clones, though not all of them. The DNA was the basis for D and trimming; V, J and clone size are from that table. The table lists 170,000 or so clones, around 80% of them singletons, with 1% in the top ten. The CDR3 contains 16 residues. CDR1 is SGHDT, CDR2 YYEEEE, per germline. Deletions cut 4 bases from V and 0 bases from J, with 16 bases between. This sample stems from a study of cytomegalovirus exposure and HLA in healthy donors. Study-wide findings and caveats: HLA allele associations emerged for around 16,000 TCR beta sequences in a later analysis, at 0.05 false discovery rate. Reported performance of the classifier showed diagnosis of cytomegalovirus status with high specificity and sensitivity.

This chain links TRBV5-6 with TRBJ1-1; D gene unclear. Sequencing input: PBMCs. This clonotype was sampled from a woman between 45 and 65 years old in good health and CMV-seropositive. The CDR3 sequence: CASSPIPSGVNTEAFF. CDR3 sequence (DNA): TGTGCCAGCAGCCCTATCCCATCAGGCGTGAACACTGAAGCTTTCTTT.